This T cell receptor (beta chain) was observed in a study of blood T cells in healthy people across ages. The V end was cut by 4 bases, the J end by 5 bases, with 19 bases between. Germline assignment: CDR1 MNHEY and CDR2 SVGAGI. The CDR3 loop spans 16 amino acids. A second about 7 to 11 cycle PCR used barcoded and J-beta primers. From the 5' RACE reads, TCRdb called clonotypes with MiXCR, one entry per CDR3 protein. This table holds 1.5 million to 2 million distinct CDR3 sequences, roughly 52% found once. The J gene is TRBJ2-3, the V gene TRBV6-5; a possible D gene is TRBD2 (6 bases). The sequenced sample was blood. This receptor was identified in a woman between 40 and 55 years old in good health. CDR3 DNA sequence: TGTGCCAGCAGTTCGGCCGGGGGAGATGGGAAAGATACGCAGTATTTT. Protein sequence: CASSSAGGDGKDTQYF.